The 25 T cell receptor beta chains listed next were all sequenced from one sample in a study of T-cell reconstitution after alpha-beta-depleted transplantation in children (dated by TCRdb to 2016 to 2017). Libraries were built with PCR. Sequencing instrument: Illumina HiSeq 2500. TCR library preparation used molecular barcoding, with unique molecular identifiers applied to normalize quantification of the TCRbeta repertoire. TCRdb trimmed public reads at Q25 via fastp, called clones via MiXCR and kept in-frame beta chains. Entries that share a CDR3 protein sequence are merged under the most common genes and DNA. Within this sample are about 600,000 distinct CDR3 sequences, with about 21% of them counted one time only. The ten largest clones represent around an eighth of the sample. What the treatment or condition label conveys for this sample: allogeneic hematopoietic cell transplantation with graft depleted of TCRalphabeta T cells and CD19 B cells.

Sequenced material: PBMCs, mostly from graft donor cells, taken 360 days after TCRalphabeta/CD19-depleted stem cell transplant. These receptors originate from a boy in the first two years of life who had a stem cell transplant for acute myeloid leukemia, so the T cells may come from the graft donor.

This clonotype was recorded many times. This sequence joins TRBV12-3 or TRBV12-4 and TRBJ2-3; TRBD2 agrees at 9 bases. The CDR3 has 14 residues. The V gene end was trimmed by 8 bases and the J gene end by 4 bases; junction bases not matched to a gene: 7. The DNA for the CDR3 is TGTGCCAGCTGGGATAGCGGGGGAGCAGATACGCAGTATTTT. Translation: CASWDSGGADTQYF.

The chain recombines TRBV12-3 or TRBV12-4 with TRBJ2-5; weak D call: TRBD2 (6 bases). CDR3 length equals 15 residues. V lost 6 bases and J lost 2, with 16 bases in between. In DNA form, the CDR3 reads TGTGCCAGCAGCTCCTCCTCTAGCGTACAAGAGACCCAGTACTTC. This sequence encodes CASSSSSSVQETQYF.

This clonotype was recorded many times. V and J are TRBV6-2 or TRBV6-3 and TRBJ2-5; D gene ambiguous. Trimming took 7 bases from V and 3 from J, leaving 9 bases between them. The germline V gene has CDR1 MNHEY and CDR2 SVGEGT. The CDR3 has 12 residues. CDR3 protein: CASNDPEETQYF. DNA for the CDR3: TGTGCCAGCAACGATCCTGAAGAGACCCAGTACTTC.

This clonotype has ten or more counts. The J gene is TRBJ2-3, the V gene TRBV6-5, with TRBD2 matching 11 bases. V lost 2 bases to trimming and J lost 6 bases; unmatched junction nucleotides: 4. This CDR3 is built from 15 residues. CDR1 is MNHEY, CDR2 SVGAGI, per germline. The CDR3 region is CASSYPTSGDDTQYF. The CDR3 region has the DNA TGTGCCAGCAGTTACCCGACTAGCGGGGATGATACGCAGTATTTT.

This clonotype was picked up many times. V usage is TRBV7-2 and J usage is TRBJ2-1; possibly TRBD2 for D (6 bases). The length of the CDR3 is 16 residues. Germline CDR1 SGHTA, CDR2 FQGNSA. V lost 5 bases, J lost 5 bases, and 19 bases lay in between. In DNA form, the CDR3 reads TGTGCCAGCAGCCTCCCTTCGGTGGGAGGCCACAATGAGCAGTTCTTC. It translates to CASSLPSVGGHNEQFF.

The chain recombines TRBV6-2 or TRBV6-3 with TRBJ2-7; 9 nucleotides line up with TRBD1. After removal of 2 bases from V and 3 bases from J, the junction contained 5 bases not matched to a gene. The CDR3 runs 15 residues. Germline loops: CDR1 MNHEY, CDR2 SVGEGT. The CDR3 here is CASSYLGQGRYEQYF. The DNA of the CDR3 is TGTGCCAGCAGTTACCTGGGACAGGGTCGCTACGAGCAGTACTTC.

Only a few counts were recorded for this clonotype. This CDR3 reads CASSWDSATEAFF. The CDR3 coding sequence is TGTGCCAGCAGTTGGGACAGTGCCACTGAAGCTTTCTTT. This chain uses TRBV6-2 or TRBV6-3 with TRBJ1-1, with 7 bases matching TRBD1. Germline V CDR1 and CDR2: MNHEY, SVGEGT. Trimming cost V 4 bases and J 4 bases; bases outside gene matches: 3. CDR3 size: 13 residues.

This clonotype was counted only a few times. The chain employs TRBV6-2 or TRBV6-3 and TRBJ2-7; D gene uncertain. CDR1 MNHEY and CDR2 SVGEGT come from the germline V gene. The ends were cut back, 8 bases at V and 0 bases at J, with 14 bases in the middle. This CDR3 has 14 amino acids. CDR3: CASCGMMGSYEQYF. For the CDR3, the DNA is TGTGCCAGCTGTGGTATGATGGGCTCCTACGAGCAGTACTTC.

This clonotype was seen only a few times. This chain links TRBV6-1 with TRBJ1-1; tentatively, D is TRBD1 (6 bases). Trimming took 6 bases from V and 6 from J, leaving 29 bases between them. The CDR3 is made up of 18 amino acids. Germline CDR1 and CDR2: MNHNS and SASEGT. The CDR3: CASSPKRGLRGWFAEAFF. DNA for the CDR3: TGTGCCAGCAGCCCAAAAAGAGGGCTCAGGGGATGGTTCGCTGAAGCTTTCTTT.

This clonotype was recorded many times. The gene calls are TRBV28 and TRBJ2-1; D is possibly TRBD2 (6 bases). CDR1 and CDR2 (germline): MDHEN, SYDVKM. This CDR3 contains 20 residues. V was clipped by 5 bases and J by 7 bases, with 33 bases between them. The CDR3 region is CASSPDGPTLDYPRVNEQFF. In nucleotides, the CDR3 is TGTGCCAGCAGTCCCGACGGTCCCACCCTGGACTACCCTCGCGTTAATGAGCAGTTCTTC.

This clonotype was recorded many times. The J gene is TRBJ1-5, the V gene TRBV29-1, with D maybe TRBD1 (5 bases). The CDR3 extends over 13 amino acids. V lost 2 bases, J lost 4 bases, and 9 bases lay in between. Germline CDR1 reads SQVTM; CDR2 reads ANQGSEA. The CDR3 sequence: CSVELPGNQPQHF. The CDR3 DNA reads TGCAGCGTTGAACTCCCAGGGAATCAGCCCCAGCATTTT.

This clonotype appeared many times. J is TRBJ2-5 and V is TRBV7-2; the D is unclear. The V and J ends lost 5 bases and 4 bases respectively, with 11 bases between them. The germline V gene encodes CDR1 SGHTA and CDR2 FQGNSA. The CDR3 runs to 13 residues. The CDR3 DNA follows: TGTGCCAGCAGCCTCAGACTGGGAGAGACCCAGTACTTC. Encoded protein: CASSLRLGETQYF.

The sample holds many counts of this clonotype. This sequence joins TRBV5-1 and TRBJ1-4, with a possible D match to TRBD1 (5 bases). Deletions cut 0 bases from V and 8 bases from J, with 14 bases between. The CDR3 consists of 15 residues. Germline-derived CDR1 and CDR2 are SGHRS and YFSETQ. The CDR3 bases are TGCGCCAGCAGCTTGGAGGGGACCGTCGGGGAAAAACTGTTTTTT. It codes for CASSLEGTVGEKLFF.

This sequence joins TRBV5-1 and TRBJ1-6; D perhaps matches TRBD1 (6 bases). With 1 base removed from V and 0 bases from J, the gap between germline ends came to 11 bases. The CDR3 consists of 17 residues. CDR1 and CDR2 (germline): SGHRS, YFSETQ. The CDR3: CASSLNRDSSYNSPLHF. CDR3 DNA: TGCGCCAGCAGCTTGAACAGGGATAGCTCCTATAATTCACCCCTCCACTTT.

The table lists this clonotype with a few counts. The J gene is TRBJ2-3, the V gene TRBV10-3, with D perhaps matching TRBD2 (5 bases). Germline V lookup: CDR1 ENHRY, CDR2 SYGVKD. This CDR3 contains 15 residues. Between the trimmed V and J ends, which lost 4 bases and 3 bases, there was a span of 14 bases. CDR3 residues: CAISVTARDTDTQYF. DNA for the CDR3: TGTGCCATCAGTGTAACAGCCCGGGATACAGATACGCAGTATTTT.

This clonotype was observed a few times. J is TRBJ2-5 and V is TRBV12-3 or TRBV12-4; possible D gene TRBD1, 6 bases. This CDR3 comprises 15 residues. Between the trimmed V and J ends, which lost 3 bases and 3 bases, there was a span of 14 bases. DNA for the CDR3: TGTGCCAGCAGTTTTGGGGGCCAGGCGGAAGAGACCCAGTACTTC. This gives the protein CASSFGGQAEETQYF.

The rearrangement joins TRBV12-3 or TRBV12-4 to TRBJ2-2; D is unclear. The CDR3 spans 14 residues. V lost 2 bases to trimming and J lost 4 bases, with 8 bases between them. The CDR3 sequence is CASSLSHTTGELFF. As DNA, the CDR3 is TGTGCCAGCAGTTTAAGCCATACCACCGGGGAGCTGTTTTTT.

The rearrangement uses TRBV20-1 and TRBJ1-6; weak D call: TRBD1 (5 bases). CDR1 and CDR2 from the germline V gene are DFQATT and SNEGSKA (reference sequence). The V end lost 1 base, the J end lost 10 bases, and 14 bases lay between the germline ends. The CDR3 runs to 14 residues. CDR3 bases: TGCAGTGCTAGAGTTGCAGGGCGAGGGTCACCCCTCCACTTT. It is translated as CSARVAGRGSPLHF.

Notes on this clonotype: A read error is possible here, since a much larger clone lies one base away. This sequence joins TRBV3-1 and TRBJ1-2, with D unresolved. Germline CDR1 LGHDT, CDR2 YNNKEL (reference sequence). The CDR3 contains 13 residues. The CDR3 loop reads CTSSPADFWGYTF. The CDR3 DNA is TGTACCAGCAGCCCTGCGGACTTCTGGGGCTACACCTTC.

The V call is TRBV20-1, the J call TRBJ1-2; D gene unclear. The CDR3 covers 12 residues. Germline lookup yields CDR1 DFQATT and CDR2 SNEGSKA (reference sequence). V dropped 3 bases and J dropped 3 bases, with 8 bases sitting between them. The CDR3 loop reads CSASPRYYGYTF. The CDR3, as DNA: TGCAGTGCTAGCCCCCGGTACTATGGCTACACCTTC.

This clonotype was recorded many times. This chain links TRBV20-1 with TRBJ2-7; 8 bases fit TRBD2. The CDR3 is 13 residues long. Looked up from germline, CDR1 is DFQATT and CDR2 is SNEGSKA (reference sequence). Trimming cost V 2 bases and J 3 bases; bases outside gene matches: 3. CDR3 nucleotides: TGCAGTGCTAGACTAGCGGGTCACTACGAGCAGTACTTC. Translation gives CSARLAGHYEQYF.

This clonotype was detected many times. The J gene is TRBJ2-5, the V gene TRBV2; 10 bases are shared with TRBD1. V gave up 5 bases and J gave up 2 bases; unmatched junction bases: 8. The CDR3 is made up of 16 amino acids. Germline V gene sequence: CDR1 SNHLY, CDR2 FYNNEI. CDR3 in DNA: TGTGCCAGCAGTCGACGTCCGGGACAGGGGCAAGAGACCCAGTACTTC. Encoded protein: CASSRRPGQGQETQYF. Full variable domain (rest looked up from reference TRBV2 and TRBJ2-5): EPEVTQTPSHQVTQMGQEVILRCVPISNHLYFYWYRQILGQKVEFLVSFYNNEISEKSEIFDDQFSVERPDGSNFTLKIRSTKLEDSAMYFCASSRRPGQGQETQYFGPGTRLLVL.

This clonotype was seen repeatedly, ten times or more. The gene calls are TRBV5-1 and TRBJ2-2, with no clear D. Germline CDR1 is SGHRS and CDR2 is YFSETQ. V was pared by 0 bases and J by 3 bases, with 9 bases between. The CDR3 length is 15 residues. The CDR3 sequence is CASSLVVSYTGELFF. In DNA, the CDR3 is TGCGCCAGCAGCTTGGTCGTATCATACACCGGGGAGCTGTTTTTT.

There are a few counts of this clonotype. The gene calls are TRBV20-1 and TRBJ1-2, with D maybe TRBD1 (6 bases). This CDR3 comprises 13 residues. Germline V gene sequence: CDR1 DFQATT, CDR2 SNEGSKA (reference sequence). Between the trimmed V and J ends, which lost 3 bases and 3 bases, there was a span of 11 bases. CDR3 bases: TGCAGTGCTAGGTGGTACAGGGACTATGGCTACACCTTC. This encodes CSARWYRDYGYTF.

This clonotype was counted many times. The DNA for the CDR3 is TGTGCCACCAGTGGAGGGGAGACCCAGTACTTC. Translated: CATSGGETQYF. The gene calls are TRBV24-1 and TRBJ2-5, with a possible D match to TRBD2 (5 bases). The CDR3 runs 11 residues. Germline V gives CDR1 KGHDR, CDR2 SFDVKD. Trimming cost V 5 bases and J 5 bases, with 5 bases left between them.